The TCR beta chain described here comes from a study of blood T cell repertoires in COVID-19. Background on the study: PBMCs, B-cell-depleted T cells, or T cells provided the cDNA or gDNA that made up the material.

The length of the CDR3 is 19 residues. Germline CDR1 and CDR2: SGDLS and YYNGEE. The trim removed 4 bases at V and 0 bases at J, leaving 15 bases unmatched. Profiled with immunoSEQ multiplex PCR; TCRdb holds only in-frame clones, not every one. Of a few hundred thousand clones in the sample, 83% were seen once. The chain couples TRBV9 to TRBJ2-1; TRBD1 matches 8 bases. Sequences were obtained from peripheral blood. The TCR sequence derives from a middle-aged man with active or convalescent COVID-19. The CDR3 sequence: CASSPRQGNFLSSYNEQFF. The CDR3 nucleotides are TGTGCCAGCAGCCCCCGACAGGGGAACTTCCTCAGCTCCTACAATGAGCAGTTCTTC.